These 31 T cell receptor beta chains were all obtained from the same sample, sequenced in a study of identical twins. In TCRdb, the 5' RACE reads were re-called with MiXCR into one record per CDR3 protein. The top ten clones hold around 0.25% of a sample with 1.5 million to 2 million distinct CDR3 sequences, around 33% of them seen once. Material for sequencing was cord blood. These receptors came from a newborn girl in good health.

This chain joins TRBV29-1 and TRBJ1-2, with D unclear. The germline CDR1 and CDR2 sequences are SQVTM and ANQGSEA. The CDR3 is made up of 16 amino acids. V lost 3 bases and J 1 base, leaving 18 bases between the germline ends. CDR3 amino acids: CSVDRRKGALNYGYTF. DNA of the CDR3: TGCAGCGTTGACAGGCGGAAAGGAGCTCTTAACTATGGCTACACCTTC. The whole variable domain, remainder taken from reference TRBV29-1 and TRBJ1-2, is SAVISQKPSRDICQRGTSLTIQCQVDSQVTMMFWYRQQPGQSLTLIATANQGSEATYESGFVIDKFPISRPNLTFSTLTVSNMSPEDSSIYLCSVDRRKGALNYGYTFGSGTRLTVV.

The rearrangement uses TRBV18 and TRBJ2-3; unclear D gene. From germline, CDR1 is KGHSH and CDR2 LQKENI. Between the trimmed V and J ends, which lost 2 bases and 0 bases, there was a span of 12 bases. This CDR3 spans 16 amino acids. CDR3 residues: CASSPNHGPSTDTQYF. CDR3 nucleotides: TGTGCCAGCTCACCAAATCACGGCCCTAGCACAGATACGCAGTATTTT.

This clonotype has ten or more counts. Here the CDR3 reads CAISDRTSIQETQYF. DNA for the CDR3: TGTGCCATCAGTGACCGGACTAGCATCCAAGAGACCCAGTACTTC. The rearrangement links TRBV10-3 to TRBJ2-5, with 8 bases lining up with TRBD2. V lost 3 bases, J lost 1 base, and 4 bases stayed unmatched. Germline V gives CDR1 ENHRY, CDR2 SYGVKD. The CDR3 covers 15 residues.

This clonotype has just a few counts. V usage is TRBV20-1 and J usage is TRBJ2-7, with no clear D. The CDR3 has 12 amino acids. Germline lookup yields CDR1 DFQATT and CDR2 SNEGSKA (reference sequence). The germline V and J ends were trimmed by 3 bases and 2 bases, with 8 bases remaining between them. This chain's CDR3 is CSASASTYEQYF. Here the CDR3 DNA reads TGCAGTGCTAGCGCGAGCACCTACGAGCAGTACTTC.

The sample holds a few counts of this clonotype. DNA of the CDR3: TGTGCCAGCAGTTTAGCGACAGGCTCCTATGGCTACACCTTC. It translates to CASSLATGSYGYTF. The V and J genes are TRBV12-3 or TRBV12-4 and TRBJ1-2; possibly TRBD1 for D (6 bases). Deletions cut 0 bases from V and 4 bases from J, with 9 bases between. The CDR3 has 14 amino acids.

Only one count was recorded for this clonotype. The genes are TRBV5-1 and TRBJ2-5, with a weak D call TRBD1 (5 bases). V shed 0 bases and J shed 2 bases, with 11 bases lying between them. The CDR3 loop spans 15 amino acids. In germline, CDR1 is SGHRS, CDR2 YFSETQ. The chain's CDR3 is CASSLAEQEQETQYF. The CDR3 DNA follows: TGCGCCAGCAGCTTGGCCGAACAGGAGCAAGAGACCCAGTACTTC.

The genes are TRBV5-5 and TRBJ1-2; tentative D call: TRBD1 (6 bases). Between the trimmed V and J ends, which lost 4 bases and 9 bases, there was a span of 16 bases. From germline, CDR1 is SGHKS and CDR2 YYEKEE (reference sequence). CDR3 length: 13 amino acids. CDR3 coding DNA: TGTGCCAGCAGCGAACAGGTTCAGGGGAGCTACACCTTC. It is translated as CASSEQVQGSYTF. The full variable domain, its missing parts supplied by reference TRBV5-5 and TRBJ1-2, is DAGVTQSPTHLIKTRGQQVTLRCSPISGHKSVSWYQQVLGQGPQFIFQYYEKEERGRGNFPDRFSARQFPNYSSELNVNALLLGDSALYLCASSEQVQGSYTFGSGTRLTVV.

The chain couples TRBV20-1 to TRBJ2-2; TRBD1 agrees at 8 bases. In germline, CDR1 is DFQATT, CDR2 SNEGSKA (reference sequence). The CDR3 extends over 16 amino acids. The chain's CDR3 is CSARPPQGARVGELFF. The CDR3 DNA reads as TGCAGCGCCCGCCCCCCCCAGGGGGCGCGTGTAGGGGAGCTGTTTTTT.

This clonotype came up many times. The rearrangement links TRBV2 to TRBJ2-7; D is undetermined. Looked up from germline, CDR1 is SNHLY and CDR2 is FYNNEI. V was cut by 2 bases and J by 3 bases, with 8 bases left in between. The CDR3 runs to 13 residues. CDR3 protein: CASSERANYEQYF. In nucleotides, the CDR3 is TGTGCCAGCAGTGAAAGGGCGAACTACGAGCAGTACTTC.

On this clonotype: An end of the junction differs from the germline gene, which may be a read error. Here the CDR3 DNA reads TGTGCCGGCAGTCCGTCGTGGGACAGGCGTAACCATGGCTACACCTTC. Amino acid sequence: CAGSPSWDRRNHGYTF. The chain couples TRBV28 to TRBJ1-2, with 8 nucleotides matching TRBD1. The CDR3 sequence is 16 residues long. CDR1 and CDR2 from the germline V gene are MDHEN and SYDVKM.

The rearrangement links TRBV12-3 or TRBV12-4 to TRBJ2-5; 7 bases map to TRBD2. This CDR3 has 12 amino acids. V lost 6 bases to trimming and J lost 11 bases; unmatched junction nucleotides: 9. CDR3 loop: CASRAGTIGQYF. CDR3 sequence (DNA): TGTGCCAGCAGAGCAGGGACTATTGGGCAGTACTTC.

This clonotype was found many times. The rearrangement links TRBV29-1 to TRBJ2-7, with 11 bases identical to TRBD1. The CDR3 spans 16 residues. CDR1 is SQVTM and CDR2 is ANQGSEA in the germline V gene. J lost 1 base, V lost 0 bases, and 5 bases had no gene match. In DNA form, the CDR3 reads TGCAGCGTTGAAGATCTGGGGACAGGGGGATCCTACGAGCAGTACTTC. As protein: CSVEDLGTGGSYEQYF.

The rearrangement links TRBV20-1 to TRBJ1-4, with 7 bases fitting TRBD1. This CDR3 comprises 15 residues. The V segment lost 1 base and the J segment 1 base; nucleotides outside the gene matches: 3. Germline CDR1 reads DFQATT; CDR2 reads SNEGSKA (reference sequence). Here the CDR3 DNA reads TGCAGTGCTAGAGGCCGGGACAGAACTAATGAAAAACTGTTTTTT. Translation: CSARGRDRTNEKLFF.

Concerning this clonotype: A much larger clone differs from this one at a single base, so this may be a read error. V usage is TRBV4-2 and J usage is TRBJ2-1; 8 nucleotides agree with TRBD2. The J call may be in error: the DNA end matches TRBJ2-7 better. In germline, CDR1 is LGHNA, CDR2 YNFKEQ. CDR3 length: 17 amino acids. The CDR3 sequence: CASSQGVAGSSYNEQYF. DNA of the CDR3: TGTGCCAGCAGCCAAGGAGTAGCGGGGAGCTCCTACAATGAGCAGTACTTC.

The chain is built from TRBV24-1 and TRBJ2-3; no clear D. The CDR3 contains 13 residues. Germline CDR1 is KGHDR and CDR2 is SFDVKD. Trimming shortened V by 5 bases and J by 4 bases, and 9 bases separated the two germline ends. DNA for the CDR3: TGTGCCACCAGTGGTGGGAAGCCAGATACGCAGTATTTT. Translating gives CATSGGKPDTQYF.

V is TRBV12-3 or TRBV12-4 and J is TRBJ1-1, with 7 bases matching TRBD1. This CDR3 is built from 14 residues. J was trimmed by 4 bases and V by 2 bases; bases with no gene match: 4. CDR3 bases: TGTGCCAGCAGTTTAATGTCAGGGGGCACTGAAGCTTTCTTT. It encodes CASSLMSGGTEAFF.

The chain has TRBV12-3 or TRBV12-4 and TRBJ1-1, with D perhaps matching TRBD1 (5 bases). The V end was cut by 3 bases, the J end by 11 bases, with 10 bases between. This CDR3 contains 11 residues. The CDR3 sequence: CASSLGPRAFF. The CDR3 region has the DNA TGTGCCAGCAGTTTGGGACCTAGGGCTTTCTTT.

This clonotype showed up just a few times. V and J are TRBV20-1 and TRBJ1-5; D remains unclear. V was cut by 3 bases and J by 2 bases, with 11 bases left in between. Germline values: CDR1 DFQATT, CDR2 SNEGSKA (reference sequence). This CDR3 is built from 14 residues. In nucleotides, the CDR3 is TGCAGTGCTAGCTCGGGGTCTGGCAATCAGCCCCAGCATTTT. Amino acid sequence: CSASSGSGNQPQHF.

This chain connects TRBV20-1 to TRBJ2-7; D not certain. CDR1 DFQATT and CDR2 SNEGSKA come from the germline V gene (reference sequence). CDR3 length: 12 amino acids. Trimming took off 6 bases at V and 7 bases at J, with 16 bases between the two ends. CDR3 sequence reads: CSAERFVREQYF. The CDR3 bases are TGCAGTGCGGAGAGATTTGTGAGGGAGCAGTACTTC.

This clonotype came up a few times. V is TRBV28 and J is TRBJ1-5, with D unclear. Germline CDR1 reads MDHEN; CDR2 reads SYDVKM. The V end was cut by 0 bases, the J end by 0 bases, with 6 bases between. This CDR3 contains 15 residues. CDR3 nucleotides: TGTGCCAGCAGTTTATGGGCATATAGCAATCAGCCCCAGCATTTT. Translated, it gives CASSLWAYSNQPQHF. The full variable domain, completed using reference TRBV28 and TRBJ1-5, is DVKVTQSSRYLVKRTGEKVFLECVQDMDHENMFWYRQDPGLGLRLIYFSYDVKMKEKGDIPEGYSVSREKKERFSLILESASTNQTSMYLCASSLWAYSNQPQHFGDGTRLSIL.

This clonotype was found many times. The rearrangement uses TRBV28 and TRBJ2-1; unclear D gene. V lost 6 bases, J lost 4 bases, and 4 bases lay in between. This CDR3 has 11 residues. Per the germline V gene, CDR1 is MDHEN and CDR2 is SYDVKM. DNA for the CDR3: TGTGCCAGCAGGAGATACAATGAGCAGTTCTTC. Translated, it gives CASRRYNEQFF.

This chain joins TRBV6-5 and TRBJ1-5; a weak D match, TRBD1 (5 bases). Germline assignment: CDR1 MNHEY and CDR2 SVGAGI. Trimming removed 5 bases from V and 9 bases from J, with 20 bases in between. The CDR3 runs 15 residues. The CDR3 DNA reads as TGTGCCAGCAGTCGTGACAGTGGACGGAGTGGGCCCCAGCATTTT. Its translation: CASSRDSGRSGPQHF.

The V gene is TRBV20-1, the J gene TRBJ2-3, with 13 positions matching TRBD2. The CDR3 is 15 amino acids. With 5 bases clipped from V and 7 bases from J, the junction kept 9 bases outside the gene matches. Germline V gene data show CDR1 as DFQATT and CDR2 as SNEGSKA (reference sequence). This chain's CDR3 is CSAPTSGGQPHTQYF. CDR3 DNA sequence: TGCAGTGCTCCGACTAGCGGGGGGCAACCCCATACGCAGTATTTT.

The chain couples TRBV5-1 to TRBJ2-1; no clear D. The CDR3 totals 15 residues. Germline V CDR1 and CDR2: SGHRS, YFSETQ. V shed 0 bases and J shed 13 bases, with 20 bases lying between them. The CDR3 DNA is TGCGCCAGCAGCTTGGAGGGCCCCTTCCAAGAGACCCAGTTCTTC. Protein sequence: CASSLEGPFQETQFF. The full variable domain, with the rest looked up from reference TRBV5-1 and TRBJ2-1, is KAGVTQTPRYLIKTRGQQVTLSCSPISGHRSVSWYQQTPGQGLQFLFEYFSETQRNKGNFPGRFSGRQFSNSRSEMNVSTLELGDSALYLCASSLEGPFQETQFFGPGTRLTVL.

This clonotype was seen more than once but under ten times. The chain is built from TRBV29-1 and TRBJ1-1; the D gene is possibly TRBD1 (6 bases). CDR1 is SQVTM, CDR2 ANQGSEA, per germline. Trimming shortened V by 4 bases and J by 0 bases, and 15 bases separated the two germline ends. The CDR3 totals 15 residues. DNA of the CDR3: TGCAGCGTTGTCACACAGGGAGCCATGAACACTGAAGCTTTCTTT. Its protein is CSVVTQGAMNTEAFF. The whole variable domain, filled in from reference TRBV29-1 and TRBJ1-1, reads SAVISQKPSRDICQRGTSLTIQCQVDSQVTMMFWYRQQPGQSLTLIATANQGSEATYESGFVIDKFPISRPNLTFSTLTVSNMSPEDSSIYLCSVVTQGAMNTEAFFGQGTRLTVV.

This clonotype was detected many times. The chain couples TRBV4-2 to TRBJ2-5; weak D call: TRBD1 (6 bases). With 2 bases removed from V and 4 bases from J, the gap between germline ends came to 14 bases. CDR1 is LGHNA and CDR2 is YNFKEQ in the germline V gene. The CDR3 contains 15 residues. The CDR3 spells CASSQLTGSIETQYF. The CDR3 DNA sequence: TGTGCCAGCAGCCAATTAACAGGGTCGATAGAGACCCAGTACTTC.

DNA for the CDR3: TGCGCCAGCAGCCAAGACGTGGGACTAGTCTTAGCCAAAAACATTCAGTACTTC. The encoded protein is CASSQDVGLVLAKNIQYF. This chain uses TRBV4-1 with TRBJ2-7; the match to TRBD2 covers 8 bases. The J call may be wrong; the DNA end is better matched by TRBJ2-4. This CDR3 region has 18 residues. In germline, CDR1 is MGHRA, CDR2 YSYEKL.

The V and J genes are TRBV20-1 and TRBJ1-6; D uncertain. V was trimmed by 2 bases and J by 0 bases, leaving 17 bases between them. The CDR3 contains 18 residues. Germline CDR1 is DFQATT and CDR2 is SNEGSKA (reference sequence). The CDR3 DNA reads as TGCAGTGCTAGACGGTCGGGTACTAGGAGCTCCTATAATTCACCCCTCCACTTT. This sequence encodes CSARRSGTRSSYNSPLHF.

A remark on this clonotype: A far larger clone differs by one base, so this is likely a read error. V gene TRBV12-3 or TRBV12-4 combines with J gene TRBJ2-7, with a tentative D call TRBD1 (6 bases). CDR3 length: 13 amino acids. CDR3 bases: TGTGCCAGCAGTTTGGGGGCCTCCTACGAGCGGTACTTC. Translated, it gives CASSLGASYERYF.

The chain's CDR3 is CASSRTGWDAEAFF. CDR3 coding DNA: TGTGCCAGCAGCCGCACAGGGTGGGATGCTGAAGCTTTCTTT. This sequence joins TRBV5-5 and TRBJ1-1, with D tentatively TRBD1 (6 bases). The CDR3 has 14 residues. Germline V lookup: CDR1 SGHKS, CDR2 YYEKEE (reference sequence). Trimming cost V 4 bases and J 6 bases, with 16 bases left between them.

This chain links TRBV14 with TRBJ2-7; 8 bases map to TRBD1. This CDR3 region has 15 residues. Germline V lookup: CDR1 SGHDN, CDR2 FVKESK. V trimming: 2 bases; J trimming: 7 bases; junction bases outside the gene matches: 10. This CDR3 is CASSQWRQGLNEQYF. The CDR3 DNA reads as TGTGCCAGCAGCCAATGGAGACAGGGGTTAAATGAGCAGTACTTC.